The TCR beta chain described here comes from a study of CD8+CD57+ T cells in acquired aplastic anemia. This CDR3 has 15 residues. The germline CDR1 and CDR2 sequences are DFQATT and SNEGSKA (reference sequence). The study profiled TCR beta VDJ and CDR3 using genomic DNA as template. Using its own MiXCR run on the reads, TCRdb lists one record per CDR3 protein. The data show 80,000 or so distinct CDR3 sequences, 55% to 75% seen once. All patients picked for sequencing had shown, by flow cytometry, an expansion of CD8+CD57+ cells. The specimen sequenced was sorted CD4+, CD8+, or CD8+CD57+ T cells (not recorded which) from PBMCs. This clonotype was sampled from a human donor with aplastic anemia. The J gene is TRBJ2-5, the V gene TRBV20-1, with 11 bases that match TRBD2. The DNA end is a closer match to TRBJ2-1, so the J assignment may be wrong. CDR3 protein: CSAKGLAGGGDEQFF. CDR3 nucleotides: TGCAGTGCTAAGGGGCTAGCGGGGGGAGGCGATGAGCAGTTCTTC.